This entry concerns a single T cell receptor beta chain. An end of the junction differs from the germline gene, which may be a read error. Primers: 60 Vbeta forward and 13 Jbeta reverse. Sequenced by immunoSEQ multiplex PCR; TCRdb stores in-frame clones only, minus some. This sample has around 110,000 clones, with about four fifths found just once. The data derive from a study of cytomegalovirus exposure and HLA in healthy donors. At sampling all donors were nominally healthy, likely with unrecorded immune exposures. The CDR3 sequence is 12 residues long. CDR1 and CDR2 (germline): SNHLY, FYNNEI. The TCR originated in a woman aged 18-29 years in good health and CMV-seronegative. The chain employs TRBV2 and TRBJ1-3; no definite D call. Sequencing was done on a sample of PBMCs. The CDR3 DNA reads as TGTGCCAGCAGGACCGTTGGAGACACCATATATTTT. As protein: CASRTVGDTIYF.